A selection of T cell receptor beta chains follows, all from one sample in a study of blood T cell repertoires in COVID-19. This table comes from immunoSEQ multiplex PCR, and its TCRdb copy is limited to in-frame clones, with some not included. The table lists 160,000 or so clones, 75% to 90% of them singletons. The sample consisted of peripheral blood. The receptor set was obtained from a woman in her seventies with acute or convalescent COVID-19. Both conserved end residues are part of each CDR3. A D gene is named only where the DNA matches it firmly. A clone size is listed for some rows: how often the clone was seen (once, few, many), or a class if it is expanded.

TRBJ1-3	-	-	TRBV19	TGTGCCAGTAGTATAGATCGCGGACAAAGCTCTGGAAACACCATATATTTT	CASSIDRGQSSGNTIYF
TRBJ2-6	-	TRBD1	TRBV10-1	TGCGCCAGCATTCAGACAGGGGGCGAGACTGTTAACTCTGGGGCCAACGTCCTGACTTTC	CASIQTGGETVNSGANVLTF
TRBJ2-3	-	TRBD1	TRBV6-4	TGTGCCAGCAGCGCAGACAGGGCAGATACGCAGTATTTT	CASSADRADTQYF
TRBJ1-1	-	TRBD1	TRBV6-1	TGTGCCAGCAGTGAAGCTCGGGGACAGGGGGCGCGTACTGAAGCTTTCTTT	CASSEARGQGARTEAFF
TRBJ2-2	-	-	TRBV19	TGTGCCAGTAGTATTGGGACACCCACCGGGGAGCTGTTTTTT	CASSIGTPTGELFF
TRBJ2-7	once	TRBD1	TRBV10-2	TGCGCCAGCACTAATGCGGGACAGGGGGCATACGAGCAGTACTTC	CASTNAGQGAYEQYF
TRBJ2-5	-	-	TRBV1	TGCACCAGCAGCCAAGAGAGGCTAGCGGCAGGGGAGACCCAGTACTTC	CTSSQERLAAGETQYF
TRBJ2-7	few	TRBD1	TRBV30	TGTGCCTGGAGTAAAGTTCGGCAGGGGGTCGAGCAGTACTTC	CAWSKVRQGVEQYF
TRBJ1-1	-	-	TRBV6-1	TGTGCCAGCAGTGAATTTGACGGGGGATCGGGGGAAGCTTTCTTT	CASSEFDGGSGEAFF
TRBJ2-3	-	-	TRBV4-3	TGCGCCAGCAGGCTAGGGGTTGGGTCCGGGGGAAATACGCAGTATTTT	CASRLGVGSGGNTQYF
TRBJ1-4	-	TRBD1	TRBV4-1	TGCGCCAGCAGCCAAGACCCCGGGACAGTGGGCCTTCGTGCAACTAATGAAAAACTGTTTTTT	CASSQDPGTVGLRATNEKLFF
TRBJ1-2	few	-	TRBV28	TGTGCCAGCAGTCGGACTTTCTACACCTTC	CASSRTFYTF
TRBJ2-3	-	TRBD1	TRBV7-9	TGTGCCAGCAGCTCCCCTTCGACAGGGGGACACACAGATACGCAGTATTTT	CASSSPSTGGHTDTQYF
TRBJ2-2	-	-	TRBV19	TGTGCCAGTAGTTCCGCGAACACCGGGGAGCTGTTTTTT	CASSSANTGELFF
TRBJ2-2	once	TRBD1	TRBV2	TGTGCCAGCAGCAAAACCGGGACAGGATTCGGGGAGCTGTTTTTT	CASSKTGTGFGELFF
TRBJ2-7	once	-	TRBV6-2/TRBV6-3	TGTGCCAGCAGTACTCCATGGGACTCCGAGCAGTACTTC	CASSTPWDSEQYF
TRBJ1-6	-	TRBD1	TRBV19	TGTGCCAGTAAGGGGACAGAGAATTCACCCCTCCACTTT	CASKGTENSPLHF
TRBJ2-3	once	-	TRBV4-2	TGTGCCAGCAGCCAAGATGGGGCGGGGGCTAGCACAGATACGCAGTATTTT	CASSQDGAGASTDTQYF
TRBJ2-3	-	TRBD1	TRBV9	TGTGCCAGCGCTCCAGACAGGGGACGAGATACGCAGTATTTT	CASAPDRGRDTQYF
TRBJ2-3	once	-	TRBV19	TGTGCCAGTAAGGAGGCGGACTGGATCCCCCGAGGGAAAGATACGCAGTATTTT	CASKEADWIPRGKDTQYF
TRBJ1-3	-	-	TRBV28	TGTGCCAGCAGTTTGTTACCAACGGCTGGAAACACCATATATTTT	CASSLLPTAGNTIYF
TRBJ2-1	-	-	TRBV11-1	TGTGCCAGCAGCCCCGTTTACCCGGGATTTCAGTTCTTC	CASSPVYPGFQFF
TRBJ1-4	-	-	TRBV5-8	TGTGCCAGCAGCTTGCTACAGGGAAATGAAAAACTGTTTTTT	CASSLLQGNEKLFF
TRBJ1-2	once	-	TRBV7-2	TGTGCCAGCAGCTTAGCCACAGGGTCTAACTATGGCTACACCTTC	CASSLATGSNYGYTF
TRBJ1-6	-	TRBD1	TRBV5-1	TGCGCCAGCAGGGAAGGACAGGCCTATAATTCACCCCTCCACTTT	CASREGQAYNSPLHF
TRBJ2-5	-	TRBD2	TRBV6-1	TGTGCCAGCAGTGTCCCAACACTAGCGGGGGGGTTGTACCAAGAGACCCAGTACTTC	CASSVPTLAGGLYQETQYF
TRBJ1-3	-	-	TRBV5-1	TGCGCCAGCAGCTTGGAAGCCTCTGGAAACACCATATATTTT	CASSLEASGNTIYF
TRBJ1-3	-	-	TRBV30	TGTGCCTGGAGTTTTCAGGGCTCTGGAAACACCATATATTTT	CAWSFQGSGNTIYF
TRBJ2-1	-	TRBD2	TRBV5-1	TGCGCCAGCAGCCCCACTAGCGGGGGGGCCTACAATGAGCAGTTCTTC	CASSPTSGGAYNEQFF
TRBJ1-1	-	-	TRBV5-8	TGTGCCAGCAGGTACCGGGGTATGAACACTGAAGCTTTCTTT	CASRYRGMNTEAFF
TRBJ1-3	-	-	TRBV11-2	TGTGCCAGCACATATGCCGGGGCAGGGGCATTTGGAAACACCATATATTTT	CASTYAGAGAFGNTIYF
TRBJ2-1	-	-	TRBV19	TGTGCCAGTAGTCTCGTCCCCTTTAATGAGCAGTTCTTC	CASSLVPFNEQFF
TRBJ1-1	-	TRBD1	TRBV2	TGTGCCAGCACCCAACAGGGGGCGCGTGCGGCTTTCTTT	CASTQQGARAAFF
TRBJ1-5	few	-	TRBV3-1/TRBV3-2	TGTGCCAGCAGCCAAGGGGTCAGGGATCAGCCCCAGCATTTT	CASSQGVRDQPQHF
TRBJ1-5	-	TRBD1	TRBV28	TGTGCCAGCAGTCCCCGGACAGGGAGGGATCAGCCCCAGCATTTT	CASSPRTGRDQPQHF
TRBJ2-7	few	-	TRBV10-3	TGTGCCATCAGTGAATCAACACCCGGGAGCTACGAGCAGTACTTC	CAISESTPGSYEQYF
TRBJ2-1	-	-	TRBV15	TGTGCCACCAATCCCGGGGAGGTTGACAATGAGCAGTTCTTC	CATNPGEVDNEQFF
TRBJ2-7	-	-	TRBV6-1	TGTGCCAGCAGTGAATGGGGCGGCAGGACCTACGAGCAGTACTTC	CASSEWGGRTYEQYF
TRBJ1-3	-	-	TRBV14	TGTGCCAGCAGCCTCAAGAGGCGGGGCTCTGGAAACACCATATATTTT	CASSLKRRGSGNTIYF
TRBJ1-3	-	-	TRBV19	TGTGCCAGTACCGGGACAACTGGAAACACCATATATTTT	CASTGTTGNTIYF
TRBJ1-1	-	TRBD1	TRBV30	TGTGCCTGGAGTACAGTGGCAGGGGGATTGGGAAGGAACACTGAAGCTTTCTTT	CAWSTVAGGLGRNTEAFF
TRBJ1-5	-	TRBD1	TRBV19	TGTGCCAGTAGGGTGACAGGGGAAAGCCAGCCCCAGCATTTT	CASRVTGESQPQHF
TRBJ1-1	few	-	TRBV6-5	TGTGCCAGCAGTTACCACGACAGGATCTCTGAAGCTTTCTTT	CASSYHDRISEAFF
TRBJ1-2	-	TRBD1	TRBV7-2	TGTGCCAGCAGCCTAGGGACAGGGGGCGGGGTGCATGGCTACACCTTC	CASSLGTGGGVHGYTF
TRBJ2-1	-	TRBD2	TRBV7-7	TGTGCTAGCAGCCCCGGACTAGCGAGCTCCTACAATGAGCAGTTCTTC	CASSPGLASSYNEQFF
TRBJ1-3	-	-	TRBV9	TGTGCCAGCAGCGTAGGTGCGGGGCGAGGAAACACCATATATTTT	CASSVGAGRGNTIYF
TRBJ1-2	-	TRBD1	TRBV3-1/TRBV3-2	TGTGCCAGCAGCCCAAGACAGGGGGCTGGCTATGGCTACACCTTC	CASSPRQGAGYGYTF
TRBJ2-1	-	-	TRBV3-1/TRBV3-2	TGTGCCAGCAACGGGGACAGCGGGGGCATCCCGGATGAGCAGTTCTTC	CASNGDSGGIPDEQFF